This section outlines one T cell receptor beta chain sequence together with its context. The table came from immunoSEQ multiplex PCR; TCRdb's copy has only in-frame clones and leaves some out. The repertoire holds about 260,000 clones, with about 88% as singletons. This record comes from a study of blood T cell repertoires in COVID-19. Study background: PBMCs, B-cell-depleted T cells, or T cells provided the cDNA or gDNA that made up the material.

V was trimmed by 4 bases and J by 11 bases, leaving 18 bases between them. Germline CDR1 and CDR2: MNHEY and SVGAGI. The CDR3 sequence is 14 residues long. The specimen sequenced was peripheral blood. The TCR was taken from a man aged 60 to 69 who had recovered from COVID-19. This rearrangement joins TRBV6-5 to TRBJ2-4; possible D gene TRBD1, 6 bases. The CDR3 region has the DNA TGTGCCAGCAGTTCTAGGGCCGGGACAAAGGTTCAGTACTTC. The encoded protein is CASSSRAGTKVQYF.